This paragraph covers one TCR beta chain sequence. This specimen comes from a study of patients and donors after allogeneic stem cell transplantation. TCRdb recomputed calls from the RT-PCR reads with MiXCR, one row per CDR3 protein. The sample includes some 87,000 distinct CDR3 sequences, 48% of them seen just once. The junction had 8 bases not matched to a gene; V was cut back by 4 bases and J by 6 bases. Germline V lookup: CDR1 MNHGY, CDR2 SAAAGT. The CDR3 has 17 amino acids. This TCR was sampled from a human donor who was either an allogeneic HSCT recipient or a stem cell or donor lymphocyte infusion donor (not recorded which). It is not recorded whose cells these are; they may come from a transplant donor. The V and J genes are TRBV6-8 and TRBJ2-1, with TRBD2 matching 14 bases. Sequencing was carried out using blood, either unsorted or a sorted T cell fraction (not recorded which). CDR3 in DNA: TGTGCCAGCAGTTTCCCCGGGACTAGCGGGAGTAGCAATGAGCAGTTCTTC. Protein sequence: CASSFPGTSGSSNEQFF.